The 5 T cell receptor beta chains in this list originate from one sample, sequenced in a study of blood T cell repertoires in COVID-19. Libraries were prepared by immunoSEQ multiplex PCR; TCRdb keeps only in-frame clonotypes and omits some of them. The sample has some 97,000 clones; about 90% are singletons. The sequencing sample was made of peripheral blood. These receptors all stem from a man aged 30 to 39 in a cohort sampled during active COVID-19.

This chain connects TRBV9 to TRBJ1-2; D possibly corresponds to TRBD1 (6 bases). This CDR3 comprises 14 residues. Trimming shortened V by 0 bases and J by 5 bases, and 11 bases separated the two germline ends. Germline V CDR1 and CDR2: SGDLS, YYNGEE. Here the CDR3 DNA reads TGTGCCAGCAGCGTAGGCCCAGGGGATTATGGCTACACCTTC. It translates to CASSVGPGDYGYTF.

CDR3 in DNA: TGTGCCAGCAGCCAAGTCAGGGCCTACAATGAGCAGTTCTTC. This codes for CASSQVRAYNEQFF. The chain carries TRBV3-1 (or the pseudogene TRBV3-2) and TRBJ2-1, with D perhaps TRBD1 (5 bases). Germline-derived CDR1 and CDR2 are LGHDT and YNNKEL (reference sequence). This CDR3 has 14 residues. V dropped 1 base and J dropped 2 bases, with 6 bases sitting between them.

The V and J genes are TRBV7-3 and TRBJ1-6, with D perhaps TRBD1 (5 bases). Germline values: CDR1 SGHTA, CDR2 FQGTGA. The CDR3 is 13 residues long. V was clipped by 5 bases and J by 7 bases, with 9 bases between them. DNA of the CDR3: TGTGCCAGCAGCACGGGGGGGAATTCACCCCTCCACTTT. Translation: CASSTGGNSPLHF. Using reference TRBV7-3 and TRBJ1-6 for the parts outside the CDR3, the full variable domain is GAGVSQTPSNKVTEKGKYVELRCDPISGHTALYWYRQSLGQGPEFLIYFQGTGAADDSGLPNDRFFAVRPEGSVSTLKIQRTERGDSAVYLCASSTGGNSPLHFGNGTRLTVT.

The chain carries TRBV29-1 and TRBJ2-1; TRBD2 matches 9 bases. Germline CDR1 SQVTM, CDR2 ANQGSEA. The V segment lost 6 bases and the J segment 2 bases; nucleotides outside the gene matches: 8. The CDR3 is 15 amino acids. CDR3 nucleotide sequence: TGCAGCGTCCCGCGGGGGGGAAGAACCTACAATGAGCAGTTCTTC. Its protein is CSVPRGGRTYNEQFF.

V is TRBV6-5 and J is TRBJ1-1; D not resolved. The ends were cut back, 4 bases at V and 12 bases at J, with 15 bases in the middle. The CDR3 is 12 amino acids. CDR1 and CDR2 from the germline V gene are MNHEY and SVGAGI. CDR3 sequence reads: CASSSASTWTFF. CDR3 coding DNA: TGTGCCAGCAGTTCCGCCTCGACATGGACTTTCTTT.